These T cell receptor beta chains were read from a single sample in a study of CD8 T cells in Susac syndrome. TCRdb passed the immunoSEQ multiplex PCR reads through MiXCR, listing each CDR3 protein once. This table holds approximately 110,000 distinct CDR3 sequences, approximately 96% found once. Sequenced sample: CD4+ T cells from PBMCs. These receptor sequences come from a human donor in good health. The conserved cysteine and the conserved F or W are not part of the CDR3 here.

TRBV28,TRBJ2-7,ASSSGTDEQY
TRBV5-1,TRBJ2-7,ASSLLDRAYEQY
TRBV9,TRBJ2-1,ASSVGSGSKSGEQF
TRBV7-3,TRBJ1-6,ASSPRGQANSPLH
TRBV24-1,TRBJ2-3,ATEPGQGSDTQY
TRBV5-1,TRBJ1-6,ASSLDQLNSPLH
TRBV23-1,TRBJ2-7,ASSCGGQGFYEQY
TRBV6-1,TRBJ1-1,ASSADPGGTEAF
TRBV4-1,TRBJ2-6,ASARTSGSGANVLT
TRBV5-1,TRBJ2-2,ASSTLAGALHTGELF
TRBV29-1,TRBJ2-2,SASPGTGELF
TRBV7-2,TRBJ2-2,ASSRGANTGELF
TRBV12-3/TRBV12-4,TRBJ2-1,ASSLARRGLLDSYNEQF
TRBV3-1,TRBJ2-2,ASSQGGETGELF
TRBV3-1,TRBJ2-4,ASSQSLRNATRLNIQY
TRBV19,TRBJ1-1,ASSGGTTEAF
TRBV20-1,TRBJ1-2,SARPKRTGTGGYT
TRBV5-1,TRBJ2-3,ASSFGLEADTQY
TRBV6-6,TRBJ1-1,ASSARWGDTEAF
TRBV9,TRBJ2-7,ASSTQGGSYEQY
TRBV5-4,TRBJ2-5,ASSLYVQETQY
TRBV19,TRBJ2-5,ASSIAGTMRETQY
TRBV20-1,TRBJ2-7,SAWATYEQY
TRBV12-3/TRBV12-4,TRBJ2-6,ASSLGQGGSGANVLT
TRBV30,TRBJ1-6,AWSVSGTANSPLH
TRBV19,TRBJ1-2,ASSAERGGPNYGYT
TRBV5-1,TRBJ2-4,ASRDNDIQY
TRBV2,TRBJ2-1,ASSDYNEQF
TRBV13,TRBJ2-5,ASSLLETQY
TRBV3-1,TRBJ1-2,ASSLQGAENYGYT
TRBV7-2,TRBJ2-3,ASGGGGAGDTQY
TRBV5-6,TRBJ1-6,ASSRGVGSNDSPLH
TRBV5-1,TRBJ2-3,ASSFGGGLTDTQY
TRBV29-1,TRBJ2-3,SVSGRVNTDTQY
TRBV29-1,TRBJ1-2,SVLRDREGYT
TRBV18,TRBJ2-7,ASSPGHNYEQY
TRBV6-2/TRBV6-3,TRBJ2-3,ASSYGRSTDTQY